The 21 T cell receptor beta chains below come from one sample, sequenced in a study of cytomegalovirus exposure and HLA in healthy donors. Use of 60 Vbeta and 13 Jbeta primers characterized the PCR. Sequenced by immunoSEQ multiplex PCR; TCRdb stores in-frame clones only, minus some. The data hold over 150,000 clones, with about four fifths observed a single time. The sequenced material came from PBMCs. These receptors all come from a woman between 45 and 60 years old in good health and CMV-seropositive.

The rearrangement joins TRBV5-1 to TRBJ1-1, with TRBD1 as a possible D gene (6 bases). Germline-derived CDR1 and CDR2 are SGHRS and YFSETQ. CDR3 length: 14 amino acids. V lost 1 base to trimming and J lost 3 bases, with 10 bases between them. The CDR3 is CASSLLKGDTEAFF. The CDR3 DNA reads TGCGCCAGCAGCTTGTTGAAGGGGGACACTGAAGCTTTCTTT.

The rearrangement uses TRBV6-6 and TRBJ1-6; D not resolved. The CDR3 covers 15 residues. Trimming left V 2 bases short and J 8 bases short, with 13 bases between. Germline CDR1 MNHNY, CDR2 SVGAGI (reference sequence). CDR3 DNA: TGTGCCAGCAGTTACGTCGACGGGTTGGATTCACCCCTCCACTTT. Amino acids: CASSYVDGLDSPLHF.

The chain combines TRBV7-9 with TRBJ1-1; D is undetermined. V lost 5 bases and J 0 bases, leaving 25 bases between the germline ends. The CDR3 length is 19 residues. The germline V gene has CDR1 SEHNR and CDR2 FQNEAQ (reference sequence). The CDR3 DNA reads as TGTGCCAGCAGCCCCGGGTCTGGGAGAGGGCTAAGCTTGAACACTGAAGCTTTCTTT. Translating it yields CASSPGSGRGLSLNTEAFF.

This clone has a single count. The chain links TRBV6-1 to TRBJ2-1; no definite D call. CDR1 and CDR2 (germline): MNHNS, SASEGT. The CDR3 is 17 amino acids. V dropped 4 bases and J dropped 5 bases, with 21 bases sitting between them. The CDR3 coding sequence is TGTGCCAGCAGTGCCCCCCTAGGCGGAGCCAAGCACAATGAGCAGTTCTTC. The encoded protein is CASSAPLGGAKHNEQFF.

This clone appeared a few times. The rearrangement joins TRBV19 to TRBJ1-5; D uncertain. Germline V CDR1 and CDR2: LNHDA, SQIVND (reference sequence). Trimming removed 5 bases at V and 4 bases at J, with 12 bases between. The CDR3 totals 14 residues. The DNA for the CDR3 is TGTGCCAGTAGTTTCCAGACGGGGAATCAGCCCCAGCATTTT. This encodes CASSFQTGNQPQHF.

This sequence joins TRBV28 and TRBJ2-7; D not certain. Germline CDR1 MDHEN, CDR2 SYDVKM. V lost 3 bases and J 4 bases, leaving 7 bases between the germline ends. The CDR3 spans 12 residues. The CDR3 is CASSFQAYEQYF. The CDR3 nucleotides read TGTGCCAGCAGTTTCCAGGCTTACGAGCAGTACTTC.

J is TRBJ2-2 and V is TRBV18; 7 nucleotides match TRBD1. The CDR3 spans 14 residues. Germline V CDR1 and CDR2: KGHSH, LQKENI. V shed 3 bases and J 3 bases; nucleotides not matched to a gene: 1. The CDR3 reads CASSPGQYTGELFF. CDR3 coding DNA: TGTGCCAGCTCACCGGGACAGTACACCGGGGAGCTGTTTTTT.

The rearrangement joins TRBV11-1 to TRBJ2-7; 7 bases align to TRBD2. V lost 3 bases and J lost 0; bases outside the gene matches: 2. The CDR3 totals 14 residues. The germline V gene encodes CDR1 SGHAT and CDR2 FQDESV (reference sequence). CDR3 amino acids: CASSFSGNSYEQYF. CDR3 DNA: TGTGCCAGCAGCTTCAGCGGGAACTCCTACGAGCAGTACTTC.

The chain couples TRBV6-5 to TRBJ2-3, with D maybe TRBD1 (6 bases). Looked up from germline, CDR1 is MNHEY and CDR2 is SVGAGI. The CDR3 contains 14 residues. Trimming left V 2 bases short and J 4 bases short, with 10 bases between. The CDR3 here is CASSYTGRADTQYF. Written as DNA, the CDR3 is TGTGCCAGCAGTTACACAGGGAGAGCAGATACGCAGTATTTT.

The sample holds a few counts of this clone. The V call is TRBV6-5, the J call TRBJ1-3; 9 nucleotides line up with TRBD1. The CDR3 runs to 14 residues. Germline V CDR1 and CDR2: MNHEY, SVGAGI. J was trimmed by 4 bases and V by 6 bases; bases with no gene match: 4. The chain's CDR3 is CASRYGTGGNTIYF. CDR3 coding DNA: TGTGCCAGCAGATATGGGACAGGGGGAAACACCATATATTTT.

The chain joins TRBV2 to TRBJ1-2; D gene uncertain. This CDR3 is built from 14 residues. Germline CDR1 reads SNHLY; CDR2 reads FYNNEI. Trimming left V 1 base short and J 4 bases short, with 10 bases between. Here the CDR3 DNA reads TGTGCCAGCAGTGAAGGGGCCAGCCCCTATGGCTACACCTTC. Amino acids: CASSEGASPYGYTF. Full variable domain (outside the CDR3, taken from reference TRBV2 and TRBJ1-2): EPEVTQTPSHQVTQMGQEVILRCVPISNHLYFYWYRQILGQKVEFLVSFYNNEISEKSEIFDDQFSVERPDGSNFTLKIRSTKLEDSAMYFCASSEGASPYGYTFGSGTRLTVV.

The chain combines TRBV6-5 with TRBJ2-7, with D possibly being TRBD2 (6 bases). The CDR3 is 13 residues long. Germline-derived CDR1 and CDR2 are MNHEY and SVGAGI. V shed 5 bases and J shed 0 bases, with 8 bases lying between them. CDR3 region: CASSHGSSYEQYF. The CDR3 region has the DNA TGTGCCAGCAGTCACGGGAGCTCCTACGAGCAGTACTTC.

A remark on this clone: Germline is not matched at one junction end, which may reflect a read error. Here the CDR3 DNA reads TGTTCCAGCAGCTCCCTGGAGGGAGGGAAATACAATGAGCAGTTCTTC. Its translation: CSSSSLEGGKYNEQFF. The chain couples TRBV7-9 to TRBJ2-1; 7 nucleotides line up with TRBD2. CDR1 SEHNR and CDR2 FQNEAQ come from the germline V gene (reference sequence). The CDR3 runs to 16 residues.

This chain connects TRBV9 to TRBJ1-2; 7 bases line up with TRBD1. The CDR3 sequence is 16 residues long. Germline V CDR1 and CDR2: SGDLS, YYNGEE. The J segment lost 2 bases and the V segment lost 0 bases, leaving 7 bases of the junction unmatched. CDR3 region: CASSVANRGINYGYTF. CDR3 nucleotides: TGTGCCAGCAGCGTAGCTAACAGGGGTATCAACTATGGCTACACCTTC.

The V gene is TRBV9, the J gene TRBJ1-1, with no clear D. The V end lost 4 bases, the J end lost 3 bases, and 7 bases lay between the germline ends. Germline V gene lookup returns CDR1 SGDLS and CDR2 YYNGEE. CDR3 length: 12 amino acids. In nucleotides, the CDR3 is TGTGCCAGCAGCCTCTCAGACACTGAAGCTTTCTTT. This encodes CASSLSDTEAFF.

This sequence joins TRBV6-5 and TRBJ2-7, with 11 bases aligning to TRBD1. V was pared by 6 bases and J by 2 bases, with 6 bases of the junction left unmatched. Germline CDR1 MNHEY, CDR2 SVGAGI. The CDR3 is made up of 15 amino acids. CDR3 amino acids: CASSRTGQGAYEQYF. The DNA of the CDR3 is TGTGCCAGCAGCCGCACGGGACAGGGGGCCTACGAGCAGTACTTC.

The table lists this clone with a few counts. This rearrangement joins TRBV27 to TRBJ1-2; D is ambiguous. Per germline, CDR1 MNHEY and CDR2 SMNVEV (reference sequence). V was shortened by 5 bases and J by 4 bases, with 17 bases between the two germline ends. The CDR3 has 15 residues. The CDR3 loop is CASSQLSGSLYGYTF. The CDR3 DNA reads TGTGCCAGCAGTCAATTATCAGGCAGCCTCTATGGCTACACCTTC.

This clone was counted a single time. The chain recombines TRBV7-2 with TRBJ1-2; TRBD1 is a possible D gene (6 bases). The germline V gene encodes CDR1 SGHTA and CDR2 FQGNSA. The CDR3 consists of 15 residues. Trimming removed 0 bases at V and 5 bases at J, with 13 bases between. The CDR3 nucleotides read TGTGCCAGCAGCTTAGCGCATGGGGGCAGATATGGCTACACCTTC. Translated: CASSLAHGGRYGYTF. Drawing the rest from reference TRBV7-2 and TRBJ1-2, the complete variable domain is GAGVSQSPSNKVTEKGKDVELRCDPISGHTALYWYRQSLGQGLEFLIYFQGNSAPDKSGLPSDRFSAERTGGSVSTLTIQRTQQEDSAVYLCASSLAHGGRYGYTFGSGTRLTVV.

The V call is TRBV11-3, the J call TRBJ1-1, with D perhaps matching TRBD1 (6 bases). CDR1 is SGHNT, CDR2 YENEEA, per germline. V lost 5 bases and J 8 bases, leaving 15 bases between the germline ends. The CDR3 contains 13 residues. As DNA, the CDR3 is TGTGCCAGCAGCGACCACCGGACAGCAGAAGCTTTCTTT. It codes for CASSDHRTAEAFF.

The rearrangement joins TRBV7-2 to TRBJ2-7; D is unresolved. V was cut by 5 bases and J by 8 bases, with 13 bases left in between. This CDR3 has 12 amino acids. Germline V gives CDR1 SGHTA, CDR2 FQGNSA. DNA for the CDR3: TGTGCCAGCAGCGCCCAATCTAGGCAGCAGTACTTC. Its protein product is CASSAQSRQQYF.

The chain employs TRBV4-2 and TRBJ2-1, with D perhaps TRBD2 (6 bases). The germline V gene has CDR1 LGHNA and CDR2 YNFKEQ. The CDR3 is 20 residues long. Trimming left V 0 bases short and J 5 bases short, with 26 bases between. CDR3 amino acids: CASSQERGWSWGGANNEQFF. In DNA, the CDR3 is TGTGCCAGCAGCCAAGAACGCGGCTGGAGCTGGGGCGGGGCCAACAATGAGCAGTTCTTC.